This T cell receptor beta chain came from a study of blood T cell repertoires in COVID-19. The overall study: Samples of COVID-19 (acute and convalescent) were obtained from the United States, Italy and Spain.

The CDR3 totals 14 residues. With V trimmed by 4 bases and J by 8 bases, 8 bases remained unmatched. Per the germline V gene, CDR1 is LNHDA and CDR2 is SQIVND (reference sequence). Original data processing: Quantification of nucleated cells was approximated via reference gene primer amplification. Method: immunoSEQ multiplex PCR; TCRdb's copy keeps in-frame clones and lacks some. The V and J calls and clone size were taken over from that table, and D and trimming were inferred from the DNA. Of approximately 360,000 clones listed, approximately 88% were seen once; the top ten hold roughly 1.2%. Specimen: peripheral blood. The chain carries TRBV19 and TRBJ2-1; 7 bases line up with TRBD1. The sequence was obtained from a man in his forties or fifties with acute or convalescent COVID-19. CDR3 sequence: CASSKKGAIDEQFF. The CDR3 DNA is TGTGCCAGTAGTAAAAAGGGGGCTATCGATGAGCAGTTCTTC.